These T cell receptor beta chains were read from a single sample in a study of blood T cell repertoires in COVID-19. This table comes from immunoSEQ multiplex PCR, and its TCRdb copy is limited to in-frame clones, with some not included. The sample has over 150,000 clones, about 79% seen once. The sequencing input was peripheral blood. The receptors come from a human donor in a cohort sampled during active COVID-19. The conserved cysteine and the conserved F or W are not part of the CDR3 here. Each record gives: J gene, CDR3 length, V gene, CDR3 protein.

J gene: TRBJ2-7
CDR3 length: 13
V gene: TRBV3-1/TRBV3-2
CDR3 protein: ASSHSPGKAYEQY

J gene: TRBJ1-5
CDR3 length: 11
V gene: TRBV30
CDR3 protein: AWSTKGDQPQH

J gene: TRBJ2-7
CDR3 length: 18
V gene: TRBV7-7
CDR3 protein: ASSHPGLAEGIMAVHEQY

J gene: TRBJ2-1
CDR3 length: 15
V gene: TRBV7-8
CDR3 protein: ASSLAWTGPSYNEQF

J gene: TRBJ2-2
CDR3 length: 14
V gene: TRBV28
CDR3 protein: ASRRPGTPNTGELF

J gene: TRBJ2-5
CDR3 length: 8
V gene: TRBV2
CDR3 protein: ASREVKQY

J gene: TRBJ2-7
CDR3 length: 12
V gene: TRBV10-3
CDR3 protein: AISPGAEDYEQY

J gene: TRBJ2-3
CDR3 length: 11
V gene: TRBV11-2
CDR3 protein: ASSLDAGATQY

J gene: TRBJ1-1
CDR3 length: 11
V gene: TRBV6-6
CDR3 protein: ASTYRGQTEAF

J gene: TRBJ1-1
CDR3 length: 13
V gene: TRBV28
CDR3 protein: ASFDPTQVNTEAF

J gene: TRBJ2-1
CDR3 length: 14
V gene: TRBV29-1
CDR3 protein: SVDPSGRAPYNEQF

J gene: TRBJ1-1
CDR3 length: 11
V gene: TRBV19
CDR3 protein: ASSGQGTPEAF

J gene: TRBJ2-7
CDR3 length: 12
V gene: TRBV3-1/TRBV3-2
CDR3 protein: ASSQDRGVPWKY

J gene: TRBJ2-7
CDR3 length: 12
V gene: TRBV13
CDR3 protein: ASSSLGRAYEQY

J gene: TRBJ2-5
CDR3 length: 11
V gene: TRBV11-3
CDR3 protein: ASSLDFQETQY

J gene: TRBJ2-2
CDR3 length: 13
V gene: TRBV2
CDR3 protein: ASSARTGGTGELF

J gene: TRBJ2-3
CDR3 length: 14
V gene: TRBV3-1/TRBV3-2
CDR3 protein: ASSQGGGTSTDTQY

J gene: TRBJ1-1
CDR3 length: 12
V gene: TRBV6-5
CDR3 protein: ASRDRVGNTEAF

J gene: TRBJ2-7
CDR3 length: 10
V gene: TRBV30
CDR3 protein: AWSMTGNEQY

J gene: TRBJ1-5
CDR3 length: 15
V gene: TRBV5-1
CDR3 protein: ASSAGQGDMSNQPQH

J gene: TRBJ2-7
CDR3 length: 11
V gene: TRBV5-1
CDR3 protein: ASSLARRYEQY

J gene: TRBJ1-5
CDR3 length: 13
V gene: TRBV19
CDR3 protein: ASSHMGAQRQPQH

J gene: TRBJ2-1
CDR3 length: 15
V gene: TRBV19
CDR3 protein: ASSISRGGPLTTEQF

J gene: TRBJ2-3
CDR3 length: 18
V gene: TRBV27
CDR3 protein: ASSLRSRLAGKTSTDTQY

J gene: TRBJ1-1
CDR3 length: 9
V gene: TRBV5-6
CDR3 protein: ASSSYTEAF

J gene: TRBJ2-1
CDR3 length: 14
V gene: TRBV3-1/TRBV3-2
CDR3 protein: ASSPWTFTSYNEQF

J gene: TRBJ2-1
CDR3 length: 12
V gene: TRBV18
CDR3 protein: ASSAATAYNEQF

J gene: TRBJ2-5
CDR3 length: 11
V gene: TRBV2
CDR3 protein: ASSNGQKETQY

J gene: TRBJ1-2
CDR3 length: 11
V gene: TRBV18
CDR3 protein: ASSPRTGDGYT

J gene: TRBJ2-1
CDR3 length: 13
V gene: TRBV28
CDR3 protein: ASSLEQGIFDEQF

J gene: TRBJ2-3
CDR3 length: 11
V gene: TRBV12-3/TRBV12-4
CDR3 protein: ASSSQGPDTQY

J gene: TRBJ1-1
CDR3 length: 13
V gene: TRBV6-5
CDR3 protein: ASSYSDRGLTEAF

J gene: TRBJ2-2
CDR3 length: 17
V gene: TRBV6-1
CDR3 protein: ASSGRGQGNSGPTGELF